This T cell receptor beta chain was sequenced for a study of T cell responses to AZD1222 COVID-19 vaccine. Overall study results and limits: Without day 14 samples, only post-peak T cell repertoires were studied. Once two AZD1222 doses were given, Spike-specific TCR breadth and depth went up. Baseline serology detected seropositivity in only 5 to 7 AZD1222 recipients. Variant regions that are unmutated are reportedly the target of nearly half of spike-specific TCRs.

Trimming removed 4 bases from V and 5 bases from J, with 11 bases in between. The CDR3 loop spans 14 amino acids. Germline values: CDR1 MDHEN, CDR2 SYDVKM. Note on this clone: Antigen: not known.

Sequencing used immunoSEQ multiplex PCR; TCRdb keeps in-frame clones, though not all of them. The data show approximately 120,000 clones, 88% seen once. The gene calls are TRBV28 and TRBJ1-4; possible D gene TRBD1, 6 bases. The origin of this receptor is an adult in good health. The sample was peripheral blood, taken on day 0 of MenACWY control vaccination. CDR3 sequence (DNA): TGTGCCAGCAGTTCTGGACAGATAAATGAAAAACTGTTTTTT. It codes for CASSSGQINEKLFF.